A single T cell receptor (beta chain) is shown here with its context. Its antigen is still unknown. Sequence at one end of the junction differs from germline and may be a read error. These data are taken from a study of CD8+CD57+ T cells in acquired aplastic anemia. Study as a whole: Sorted CD4+ and CD8+ cells gave a mean 3.2 ug DNA, range 0.2 to 27.4 ug.

Selection for sequencing was limited to patients who had shown CD8+CD57+ cell expansion by flow cytometry. Each of the patients presented with severe acquired aplastic anemia. Germline CDR1 reads SGHTA; CDR2 reads FQGTGA. The CDR3 totals 16 residues. Regarding the study as a whole: Sharing between patients and controls was observed for twenty-nine CD8+ CDR3 sequences. Controls did not differ significantly from patients in CD8+ Simpson's diversity.

Profiling that covered TCR beta VDJ and CDR3 relied on genomic DNA as its template. TCRdb redid the calling of the reads with MiXCR, one entry per CDR3 protein. The sample includes 55,000 to 60,000 distinct CDR3 sequences, around 50% seen only once; the top ten take roughly 15%. The V and J genes are TRBV7-3 and TRBJ1-6; TRBD1 might be the D (5 bases). This TCR came from a human donor with aplastic anemia. Sequenced input: sorted CD4+, CD8+, or CD8+CD57+ T cells (not recorded which) from PBMCs. CDR3 region: CASSLRGSPYNSPLHF. The CDR3, as DNA: TGCGCCAGCAGCTTACGGGGGAGCCCCTATAATTCACCCCTCCACTTT.